The source of this T cell receptor (beta chain) is a study of shared clonotypes between healthy human individuals. A remark on this clone: Its antigen is unknown. This sample includes further DNA sequences coding for the same CDR3.

Overall study results and limits: The researchers took only blood, and tissue repertoires probably look different.

Sequencing was performed with immunoSEQ multiplex PCR; in TCRdb, only in-frame clones are kept and a portion is missing. The sample shows nearly 1 million clones, about 80% of them seen only once. Division of CD4+ cells produced a CD45RA+ naive subset and a CD45RA-negative memory subset. Germline-derived CDR1 and CDR2 are SGHRS and YFSETQ. V dropped 0 bases and J dropped 1; count of bases not matched to a gene: 5. This CDR3 is 16 amino acids long. Sequenced material: memory CD4+ T cells sorted from blood. Described subset: CD45RA-negative fraction. This sequence was found in a man aged 18 to 30 in good health. The rearrangement joins TRBV5-1 to TRBJ2-3, with 7 bases fitting TRBD1. The CDR3 sequence: CASSLAGGQGTDTQYF. CDR3 bases: TGCGCCAGCAGCTTGGCCGGAGGACAGGGCACAGATACGCAGTATTTT.